This TCR beta chain was captured in a study of T cells in Graves' hyperthyroidism and ophthalmopathy. Study results and caveats: The blood repertoire included most of the expanded thyroid clonotypes above 0.001.

Researchers took RNA transcripts and amplified the TCR beta CDR3 regions from them. Primed by the HTBI set, a first-round RT-PCR was run on the TCR CDR3. TCRdb analysed the multiplex PCR reads with MiXCR anew, one entry per CDR3 protein. Of about 150,000 distinct CDR3 sequences listed, approximately 20% were seen once; the top ten hold 65% to 80%. Progressors' blood was drawn at hyperthyroidism diagnosis, before ophthalmopathy symptoms. CDR1 is SGHDN and CDR2 is FVKESK in the germline V gene. V lost 0 bases, J lost 0 bases, and 5 bases lay in between. The CDR3 is 15 residues long. Note on this clonotype: As yet, its antigen is unknown.

This clonotype was sampled from a woman between 45 and 60 years old with Graves' hyperthyroidism that later progressed to Graves' ophthalmopathy. The specimen sequenced was blood. The V gene is TRBV14, the J gene TRBJ2-2, with no clear D. CDR3 loop: CASSQEKPNTGELFF. The CDR3 nucleotides read TGTGCCAGCAGCCAAGAGAAGCCGAACACCGGGGAGCTGTTTTTT.